The sample holds many counts of the clone carrying this TCR beta chain. Its target is not known. The entry originates in a study of T-cell reconstitution after alpha-beta-depleted transplantation in children. Findings and caveats of the study: Approximately two months post-transplant, alpha-beta T cells reportedly originated from several hundred expanded graft clones.

V lost 6 bases to trimming and J lost 2 bases; unmatched junction nucleotides: 7. The CDR3 spans 15 residues. Per the germline V gene, CDR1 is MDHEN and CDR2 is SYDVKM. The library targeted TCRbeta and was prepared with unique molecular identifiers. Via MiXCR, TCRdb re-called the PCR reads, giving one row per CDR3 protein. Of about 460,000 distinct CDR3 sequences in the sample, approximately 10% are singletons; the top ten hold approximately 15%. Sequencing was performed on PBMCs, mostly from graft donor cells, taken 180 days after TCRalphabeta/CD19-depleted stem cell transplant. This chain links TRBV28 with TRBJ2-1; 7 bases are a match to TRBD2. The TCR originated in a female patient aged 2-10 years who had a stem cell transplant for aplastic anemia, so the T cells may come from the graft donor. The CDR3, as DNA: TGTGCCAGCAGCCCTAGCGGTGTTACCTACAATGAGCAGTTCTTC. It is translated as CASSPSGVTYNEQFF.